This T cell receptor beta chain derives from a study of PD-L1 blockade in urothelial cancer (TCRdb year 2017). A note on the overall study: Every patient began therapy in 2014 and was given atezolizumab 1,200 mg intravenously every 3 weeks. About 90% of the roughly 29 patients were males with bladder-origin urothelial cancer, and about 65% of the roughly 30 reported a prior smoking history. An ECOG performance status of 0 or 1 was recorded for the patients, and 0 to 3 prior chemotherapy regimens had been received by the patients. Blood samples were analyzed at 3 weeks after treatment start (second dose) and at 6 weeks after treatment start. Blood samples gave median yields of approximately 130,000 T cells and 82,636 unique TCRs, along with a median clonality of roughly 0.08. Somatic, immune and clinical correlates of response to PD-L1 blockade with atezolizumab in urothelial cancer were the focus of an exploratory multi-omic analysis. Pretreatment tumor samples, along with matched peripheral blood serially collected before and after atezolizumab treatment, were subjected to TCR sequencing. Durable clinical benefit was defined as a progression-free survival longer than 6 months, and TCR features were additionally tested against progression-free survival and overall survival. In the same patients, pretreatment tumors underwent whole exome sequencing and RNA sequencing in addition to TCR sequencing. Durable clinical benefit was achieved by nine patients but not by the remaining 20. Twenty-nine patients had pretreatment blood TCR-seq, approximately 24 had at least one posttreatment blood collection, and approximately 24 had tumor TCR-seq.

CDR3 length: 15 amino acids, cysteine to phenylalanine. Only CDR3 DNA remains: 45 bases, in frame from the first base. CDR1 LNHDA and CDR2 SQIVND are derived from the germline V gene (reference sequence). After removal of 7 bases from V and 7 bases from J, the junction retains 11 bases not matched to a gene. A cohort of some 29 patients with locally advanced or metastatic urothelial carcinoma, treated at Memorial Sloan Kettering on a trial protocol, was included. Peripheral blood mononuclear cells were collected pretreatment and during treatment, at between 1 and 8 total time points per patient. The Qiagen DNeasy Blood extraction kit was used to purify genomic DNA from total PBMCs and from tumor samples. PBMCs were collected pretreatment and during treatment and were isolated and stored as previously described. To estimate absolute template abundance from read counts, synthetic TCR analog templates were spiked into each PCR. Using the immunoSEQ assay, TCRbeta CDR3 regions were amplified from genomic DNA with bias-controlled V and J gene primers. Rearranged TCRbeta segments were sequenced at approximately 20X coverage. As for the authors' bioinformatics: Sequencing errors were corrected by clustering and CDR3s were annotated against IMGT to assign V, D and J genes. Out-of-frame and stop-codon sequences were excluded, and only productive TCRbeta rearrangements were used in downstream analyses. Clonality was computed as one minus Shannon entropy normalized by the log of the number of unique productive sequences. Clones differing between time points or between blood and tumor were identified using Fisher's exact test with Benjamini-Hochberg correction, with an adjusted p below 0.01 applied as the threshold. TCRdb limited this immuneACCESS table to in-frame rearrangements with V and J called. A share of clones is missing; checked studies link under half to unresolved V genes, and the rest is unexplained. V, J and clone size are those of that table, while D and trimming were read from the DNA. For this sample the table gives roughly 84,000 clones, of which 82% were detected only once. Of the sample, 9% to 9.5% is held by the ten largest clones.

The investigation overall reported the following: Small sample size (n ≈ 27) and many exploratory analyses mean the results are intended to be hypothesis-generating. At 3 weeks after the start of treatment, tumor-associated TCR clones in peripheral blood had expanded more in patients with durable benefit (n ≈ 22, p = 0.022). Improved progression-free and overall survival was associated with having pretreatment peripheral blood TCR clonality below the median.

About this clone itself: This clone's antigen is unknown. Per-base qualities were not stored, and no clone one base away is much larger.

The material was PBMCs, obtained around atezolizumab (anti-PD-L1) treatment. The chain uses TRBV19 and TRBJ2-1; TRBD2 matches 9 bases in the middle. The sequence was collected from a man aged 65 to 85 with urothelial cancer. The sequenced DNA: TGTGCCAGTATCCCCGCGGGGGGGGGACTAAATGAGCAGTTCTTC. This encodes CASIPAGGGLNEQFF.